This TCR beta chain came from a study of graft-versus-host responses after intestinal transplantation. The assay was immunoSEQ multiplex PCR, and TCRdb's table has in-frame clones only and misses some. The data contain 75,000 to 100,000 clones, about 90% of them singletons. As regards this clone: Its antigen is currently unknown.

The V gene's germline CDR1 is MNHNS and CDR2 SASEGT. The CDR3 loop spans 13 amino acids. The junction had 7 bases not matched to a gene; V was cut back by 10 bases and J by 3 bases. The chain recombines TRBV6-1 with TRBJ2-7; TRBD1 agrees at 9 bases. This sequence was found in a human donor who received an intestinal transplant. The material sequenced was unstimulated CD4+ T cells sorted from spleen or lymph node cells, taken before intestinal transplant. The CDR3 nucleotides are TGTGCCATTACGGGACAGGGCGTCTACGAGCAGTACTTC. Translation gives CAITGQGVYEQYF.